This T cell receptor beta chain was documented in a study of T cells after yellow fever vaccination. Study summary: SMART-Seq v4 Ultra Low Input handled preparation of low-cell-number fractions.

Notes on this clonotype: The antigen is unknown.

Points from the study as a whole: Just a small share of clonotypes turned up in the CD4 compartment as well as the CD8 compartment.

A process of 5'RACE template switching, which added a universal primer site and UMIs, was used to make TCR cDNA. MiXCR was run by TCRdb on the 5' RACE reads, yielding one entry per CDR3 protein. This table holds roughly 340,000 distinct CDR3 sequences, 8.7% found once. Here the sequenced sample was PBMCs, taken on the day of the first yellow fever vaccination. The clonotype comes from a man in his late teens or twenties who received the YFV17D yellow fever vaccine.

The CDR3: CASSIAPGFGRTQYF. CDR3 sequence (DNA): TGTGCCAGTAGTATAGCCCCGGGGTTCGGGAGGACCCAGTACTTC. The V and J genes are TRBV19 and TRBJ2-5, with D tentatively TRBD2 (6 bases). The germline V gene has CDR1 LNHDA and CDR2 SQIVND (reference sequence). The CDR3 is made up of 15 amino acids. The V gene lost 1 base and the J gene lost 7 bases, with 16 bases spanning the gap.